In its sample, the clone carrying this T cell receptor beta chain was seen a few times. This entry is derived from a study of early T cells in non-severe SARS-CoV-2 infection. The CDR3 consists of 14 residues. Trimming took off 3 bases at V and 4 bases at J, with 10 bases between the two ends. Germline CDR1 is LNHNV and CDR2 is YYDKDF (reference sequence). TCRdb used MiXCR to reprocess the 5' RACE reads, holding one entry per CDR3 protein. The table records some 50,000 distinct CDR3 sequences, 4% to 5% of them present only once. The receptor's source is an adult who was a healthcare worker with PCR-confirmed SARS-CoV-2 infection or an uninfected control (not recorded which). This chain connects TRBV15 to TRBJ1-3; D is ambiguous. Material: whole blood. CDR3 region: CATSRVLTGNTIYF. Here the CDR3 DNA reads TGTGCCACCAGCAGGGTTTTAACAGGAAACACCATATATTTT.